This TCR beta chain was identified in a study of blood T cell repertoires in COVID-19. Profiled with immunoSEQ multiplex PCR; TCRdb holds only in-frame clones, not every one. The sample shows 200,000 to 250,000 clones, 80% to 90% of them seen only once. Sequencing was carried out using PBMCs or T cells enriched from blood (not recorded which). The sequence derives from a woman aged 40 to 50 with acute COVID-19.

Here the CDR3 DNA reads TGTGCCTGGACAGACGGGACTTCAGGAAACACCATATATTTT. Protein product: CAWTDGTSGNTIYF. The chain has TRBV30 and TRBJ1-3; D is possibly TRBD1 (5 bases). V dropped 4 bases and J dropped 4 bases, with 14 bases sitting between them. This CDR3 contains 14 residues. Germline V lookup: CDR1 GTSNPN, CDR2 SVGIG (reference sequence).